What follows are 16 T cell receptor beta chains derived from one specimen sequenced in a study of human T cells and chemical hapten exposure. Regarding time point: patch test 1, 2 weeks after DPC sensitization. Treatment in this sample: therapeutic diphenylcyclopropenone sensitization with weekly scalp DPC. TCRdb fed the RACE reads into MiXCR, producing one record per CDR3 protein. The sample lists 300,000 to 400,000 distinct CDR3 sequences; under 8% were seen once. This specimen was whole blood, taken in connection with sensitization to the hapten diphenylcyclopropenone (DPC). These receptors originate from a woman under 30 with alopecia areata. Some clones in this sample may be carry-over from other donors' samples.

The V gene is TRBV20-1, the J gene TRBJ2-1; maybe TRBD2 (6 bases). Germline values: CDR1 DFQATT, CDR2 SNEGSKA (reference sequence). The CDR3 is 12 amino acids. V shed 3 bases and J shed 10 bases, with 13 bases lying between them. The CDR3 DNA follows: TGCAGTGCTAGCGGGGGTCCCCGGGAGCAGTTCTTC. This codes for CSASGGPREQFF.

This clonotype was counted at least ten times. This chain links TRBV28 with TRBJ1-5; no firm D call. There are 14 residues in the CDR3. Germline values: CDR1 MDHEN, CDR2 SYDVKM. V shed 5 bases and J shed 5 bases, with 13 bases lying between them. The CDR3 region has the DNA TGTGCCAGCAGTCGGGCCCGCTTGGATCAGCCCCAGCATTTT. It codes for CASSRARLDQPQHF.

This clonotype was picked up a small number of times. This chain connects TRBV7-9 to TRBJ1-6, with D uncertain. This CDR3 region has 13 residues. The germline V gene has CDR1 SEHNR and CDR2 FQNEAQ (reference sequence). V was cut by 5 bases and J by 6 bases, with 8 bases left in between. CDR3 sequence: CASSQTSNSPLHF. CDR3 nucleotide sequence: TGTGCCAGCAGCCAGACTTCTAATTCACCCCTCCACTTT.

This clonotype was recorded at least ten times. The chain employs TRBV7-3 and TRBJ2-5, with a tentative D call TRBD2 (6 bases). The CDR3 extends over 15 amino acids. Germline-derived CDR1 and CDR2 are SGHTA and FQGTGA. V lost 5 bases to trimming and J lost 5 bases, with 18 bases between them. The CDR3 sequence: CASSPSWGLGETQYF. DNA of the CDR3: TGTGCCAGCAGCCCATCGTGGGGACTGGGGGAGACCCAGTACTTC.

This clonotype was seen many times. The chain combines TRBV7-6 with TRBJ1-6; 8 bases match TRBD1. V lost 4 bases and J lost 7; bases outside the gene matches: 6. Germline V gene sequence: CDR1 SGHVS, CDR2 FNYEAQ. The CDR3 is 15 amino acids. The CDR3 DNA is TGTGCCAGCAGCTCCGGACAGGGCGGAAATTCACCCCTCCACTTT. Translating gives CASSSGQGGNSPLHF.

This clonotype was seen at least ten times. The CDR3 spells CASSDASGGAGDTQYF. The CDR3 coding sequence is TGTGCCAGCAGTGACGCTAGCGGGGGGGCCGGAGATACGCAGTATTTT. The gene calls are TRBV25-1 and TRBJ2-3, with 12 nucleotides matching TRBD2. Trimming cost V 3 bases and J 5 bases; bases outside gene matches: 6. The CDR3 contains 16 residues. Germline V gives CDR1 MGHDK, CDR2 SYGVNS. Using reference TRBV25-1 and TRBJ2-3 for the parts outside the CDR3, the full variable domain is EADIYQTPRYLVIGTGKKITLECSQTMGHDKMYWYQQDPGMELHLIHYSYGVNSTEKGDLSSESTVSRIRTEHFPLTLESARPSHTSQYLCASSDASGGAGDTQYFGPGTRLTVL.

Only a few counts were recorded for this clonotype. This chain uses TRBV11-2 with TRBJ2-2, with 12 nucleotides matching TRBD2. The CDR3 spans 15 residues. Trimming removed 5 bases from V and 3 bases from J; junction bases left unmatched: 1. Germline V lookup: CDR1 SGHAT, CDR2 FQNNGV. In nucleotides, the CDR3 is TGTGCCAGCAGCCTAGCGGGGGGGTACACCGGGGAGCTGTTTTTT. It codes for CASSLAGGYTGELFF.

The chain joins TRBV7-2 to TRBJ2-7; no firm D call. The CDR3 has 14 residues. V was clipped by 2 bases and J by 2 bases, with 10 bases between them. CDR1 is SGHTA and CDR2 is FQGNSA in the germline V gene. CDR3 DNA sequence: TGTGCCAGCAGCTTATCAGGCAACACCTACGAGCAGTACTTC. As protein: CASSLSGNTYEQYF. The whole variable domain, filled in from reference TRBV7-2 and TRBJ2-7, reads GAGVSQSPSNKVTEKGKDVELRCDPISGHTALYWYRQSLGQGLEFLIYFQGNSAPDKSGLPSDRFSAERTGGSVSTLTIQRTQQEDSAVYLCASSLSGNTYEQYFGPGTRLTVT.

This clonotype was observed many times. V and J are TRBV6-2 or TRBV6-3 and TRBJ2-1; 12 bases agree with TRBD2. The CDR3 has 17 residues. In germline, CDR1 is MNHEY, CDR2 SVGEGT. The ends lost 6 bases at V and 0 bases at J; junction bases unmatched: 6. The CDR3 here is CASRGLAGHRSYNEQFF. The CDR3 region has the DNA TGTGCCAGCAGGGGACTAGCGGGCCACCGCTCCTACAATGAGCAGTTCTTC.

The CDR3 DNA reads as TGTGCCAGCAGCTCGAGGTATGCGGCCAAAAACATTCAGTACTTC. Protein sequence: CASSSRYAAKNIQYF. The genes are TRBV7-9 and TRBJ2-4; D is ambiguous. CDR1 SEHNR and CDR2 FQNEAQ come from the germline V gene (reference sequence). The V gene lost 4 bases and the J gene lost 1 base, with 11 bases spanning the gap. The CDR3 spans 15 residues.

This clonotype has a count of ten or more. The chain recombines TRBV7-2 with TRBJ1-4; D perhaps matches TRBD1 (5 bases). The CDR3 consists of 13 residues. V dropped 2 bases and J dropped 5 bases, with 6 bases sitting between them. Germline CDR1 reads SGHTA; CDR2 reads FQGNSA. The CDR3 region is CASSLSGNEKLFF. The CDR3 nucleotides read TGTGCCAGCAGCTTATCAGGGAATGAAAAACTGTTTTTT.

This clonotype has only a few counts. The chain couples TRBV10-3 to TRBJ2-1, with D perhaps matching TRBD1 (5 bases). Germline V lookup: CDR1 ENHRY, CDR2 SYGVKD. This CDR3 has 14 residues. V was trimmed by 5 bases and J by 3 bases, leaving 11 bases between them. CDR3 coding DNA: TGTGCCATCAGTTGGAAGGACAACTACAATGAGCAGTTCTTC. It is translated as CAISWKDNYNEQFF.

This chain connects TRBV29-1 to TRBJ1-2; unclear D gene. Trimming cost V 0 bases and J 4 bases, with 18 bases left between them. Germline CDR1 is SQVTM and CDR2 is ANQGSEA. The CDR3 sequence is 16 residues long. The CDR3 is CSVEEDYPMASYGYTF. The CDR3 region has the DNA TGCAGCGTTGAAGAGGATTACCCCATGGCAAGCTATGGCTACACCTTC.

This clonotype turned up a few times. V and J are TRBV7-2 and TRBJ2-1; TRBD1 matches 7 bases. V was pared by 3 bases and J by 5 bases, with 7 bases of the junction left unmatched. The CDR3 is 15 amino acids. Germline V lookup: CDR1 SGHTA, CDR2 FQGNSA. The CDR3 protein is CASSLSSGQHNEQFF. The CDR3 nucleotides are TGTGCCAGCAGCTTGTCCTCGGGACAGCACAATGAGCAGTTCTTC.

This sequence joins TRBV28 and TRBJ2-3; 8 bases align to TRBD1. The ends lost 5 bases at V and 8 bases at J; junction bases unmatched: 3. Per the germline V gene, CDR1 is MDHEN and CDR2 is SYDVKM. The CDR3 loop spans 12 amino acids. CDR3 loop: CASSRTGRTQYF. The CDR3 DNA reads TGTGCCAGCAGTCGGACAGGGCGTACGCAGTATTTT. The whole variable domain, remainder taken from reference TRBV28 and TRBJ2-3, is DVKVTQSSRYLVKRTGEKVFLECVQDMDHENMFWYRQDPGLGLRLIYFSYDVKMKEKGDIPEGYSVSREKKERFSLILESASTNQTSMYLCASSRTGRTQYFGPGTRLTVL.

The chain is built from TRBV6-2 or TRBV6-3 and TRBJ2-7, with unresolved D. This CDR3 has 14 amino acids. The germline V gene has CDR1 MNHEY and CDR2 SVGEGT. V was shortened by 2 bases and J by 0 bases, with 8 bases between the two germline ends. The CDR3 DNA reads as TGTGCCAGCAGTTACGACGCCTCCTCCTACGAGCAGTACTTC. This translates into CASSYDASSYEQYF.